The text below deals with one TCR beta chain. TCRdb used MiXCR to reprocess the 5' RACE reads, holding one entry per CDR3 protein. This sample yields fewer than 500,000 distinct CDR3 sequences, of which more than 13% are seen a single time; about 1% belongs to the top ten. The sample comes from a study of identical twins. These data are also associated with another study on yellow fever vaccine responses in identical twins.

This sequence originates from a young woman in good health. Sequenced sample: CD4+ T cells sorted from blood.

The DNA for the CDR3 is TGCGCCAGCAGCCCCCTCGGGACATACCAAGAGACCCAGTACTTC. Translated: CASSPLGTYQETQYF. V and J are TRBV5-1 and TRBJ2-5; tentative D call: TRBD1 (6 bases). V lost 4 bases to trimming and J lost 0 bases, with 13 bases between them. The CDR3 runs 15 residues. The V gene's germline CDR1 is SGHRS and CDR2 YFSETQ.